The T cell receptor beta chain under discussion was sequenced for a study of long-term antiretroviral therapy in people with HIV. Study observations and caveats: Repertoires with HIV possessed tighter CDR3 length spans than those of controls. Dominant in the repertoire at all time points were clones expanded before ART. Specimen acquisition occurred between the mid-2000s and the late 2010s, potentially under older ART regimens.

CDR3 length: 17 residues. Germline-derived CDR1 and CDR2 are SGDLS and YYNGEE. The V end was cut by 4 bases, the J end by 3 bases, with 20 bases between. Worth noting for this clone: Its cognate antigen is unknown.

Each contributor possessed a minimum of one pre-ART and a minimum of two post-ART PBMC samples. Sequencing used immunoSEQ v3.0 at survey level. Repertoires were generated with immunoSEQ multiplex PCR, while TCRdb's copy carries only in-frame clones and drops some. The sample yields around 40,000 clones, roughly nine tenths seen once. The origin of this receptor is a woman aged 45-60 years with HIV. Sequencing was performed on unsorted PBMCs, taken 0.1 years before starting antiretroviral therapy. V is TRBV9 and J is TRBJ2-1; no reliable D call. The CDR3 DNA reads TGTGCCAGCAGCACCCTTGGAACCCCTGCCTACTACAATGAGCAGTTCTTC. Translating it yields CASSTLGTPAYYNEQFF.